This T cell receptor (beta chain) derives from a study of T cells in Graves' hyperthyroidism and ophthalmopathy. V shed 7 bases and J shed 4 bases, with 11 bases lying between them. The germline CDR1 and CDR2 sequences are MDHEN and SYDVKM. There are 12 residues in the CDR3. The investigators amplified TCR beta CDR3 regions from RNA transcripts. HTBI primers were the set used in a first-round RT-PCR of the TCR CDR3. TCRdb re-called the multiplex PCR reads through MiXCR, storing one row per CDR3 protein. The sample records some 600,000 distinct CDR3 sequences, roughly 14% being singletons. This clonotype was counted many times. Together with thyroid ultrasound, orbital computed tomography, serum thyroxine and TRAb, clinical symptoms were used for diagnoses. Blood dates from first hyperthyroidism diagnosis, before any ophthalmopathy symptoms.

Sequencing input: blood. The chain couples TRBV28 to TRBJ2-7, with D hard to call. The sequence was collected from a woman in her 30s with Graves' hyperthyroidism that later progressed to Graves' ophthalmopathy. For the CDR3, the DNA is TGTGCCAGCAAAGCTCCAAGTTACGAGCAGTACTTC. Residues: CASKAPSYEQYF.